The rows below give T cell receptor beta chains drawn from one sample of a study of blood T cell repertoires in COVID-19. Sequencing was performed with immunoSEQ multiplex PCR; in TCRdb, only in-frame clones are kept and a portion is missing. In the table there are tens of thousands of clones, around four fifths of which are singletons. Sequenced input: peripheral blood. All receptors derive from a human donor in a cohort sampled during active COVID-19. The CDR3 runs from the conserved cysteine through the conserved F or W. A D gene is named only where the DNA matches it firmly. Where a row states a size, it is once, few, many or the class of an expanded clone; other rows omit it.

TGTGCCAGCAGTGAAGCTGGAGACTACTATGGCTACACCTTC CASSEAGDYYGYTF - TRBV6-1 - TRBJ1-2
TGTGCCAGCTCACCGGGCCTAGCGGGGATCTACGAGCAGTACTTC CASSPGLAGIYEQYF TRBD2 TRBV18 - TRBJ2-7
TGTGCCAGCAGCCAGCGGGCTAGCGGGATTGGAGAGACCCAGTACTTC CASSQRASGIGETQYF TRBD2 TRBV11-2 - TRBJ2-5
TGTGCCAGCAGTTTCTTAGCAGGGGGCGCAGGGCAGCCCCAGCATTTT CASSFLAGGAGQPQHF TRBD1 TRBV28 - TRBJ1-5
TGTGCCAGCAGTGACTCGACTCGCGGGAGGGCTGGGGAGCAGTTCTTC CASSDSTRGRAGEQFF TRBD2 TRBV6-4 - TRBJ2-1
TGTGCCAGCAGCAAAGTACCCCAGGCTGAAAAACTGTTTTTT CASSKVPQAEKLFF - TRBV21-1 - TRBJ1-4
TGTGCCAGCAGCCAAGGAGGCGGGGGATGGGGATCGGCCCAGTACTTC CASSQGGGGWGSAQYF TRBD2 TRBV3-1/TRBV3-2 - TRBJ2-5
TGCGCCAGCAGCTTCCAGGGGGGAGAATACGAGCAGTACTTC CASSFQGGEYEQYF - TRBV5-1 - TRBJ2-7
TGCGCCAGCAGCGCCGGGGGGAGGGTTGATGAGCAGTTCTTC CASSAGGRVDEQFF TRBD2 TRBV5-1 - TRBJ2-1
TGTGCCACCAGTAGGGGGCTGAATAGAGAGACCCAGTACTTC CATSRGLNRETQYF TRBD1 TRBV15 few TRBJ2-5
TGTGCCAGCAGCAGACAGGAGAACACTGAAGCTTTCTTT CASSRQENTEAFF - TRBV6-2/TRBV6-3 few TRBJ1-1
TGTGCCAGCAGTCCATCGGGAGAAATCGGTGGCTACACCTTC CASSPSGEIGGYTF - TRBV28 - TRBJ1-2
TGTGCCAGCAGGGGAGGTTGGCCGGTGGCGACGGGGGAGCTGTTTTTT CASRGGWPVATGELFF - TRBV28 - TRBJ2-2
TGTGCCAGCAGCGGAGGAGGGGAGACCCAGTACTTC CASSGGGETQYF - TRBV7-8 - TRBJ2-5
TGTGCCTGGAGTCGGGGCAGGGACAACGAGCAGTACTTC CAWSRGRDNEQYF - TRBV30 - TRBJ2-7